This T cell receptor beta chain stems from a study of OX40 agonist ivuxolimab in advanced cancers. Germline V gene lookup returns CDR1 MGHDK and CDR2 SYGVNS. With 3 bases removed from V and 0 bases from J, the gap between germline ends came to 12 bases. The CDR3 totals 16 residues. The protocol was immunoSEQ multiplex PCR, while the TCRdb copy is restricted to in-frame clones and leaves out a portion. The sample consists of about 150,000 clones, roughly 91% of them appearing once. V and J are TRBV25-1 and TRBJ2-1; D unresolved. The material sequenced was CD4+ or CD8+ T cells sorted from blood, taken in a trial of the OX40 agonist ivuxolimab. This receptor was taken from an adult with an advanced solid tumor such as melanoma, head and neck, liver or kidney cancer. CDR3 sequence reads: CASSDRLGSSYNEQFF. The CDR3 DNA follows: TGTGCCAGCAGTGACAGACTGGGTTCCTCCTACAATGAGCAGTTCTTC.